This TCR beta chain stems from a study of identical twins. General observations from the study: There was more out-of-frame TCR alpha sharing in monozygotic twins than models estimated.

As regards this clonotype: Its target is not known.

The CDR3 is made up of 16 amino acids. Germline CDR1 is SGHRS and CDR2 is YFSETQ. With V trimmed by 0 bases and J by 6 bases, 9 bases remained unmatched. TCRdb recomputed calls from the 5' RACE reads with MiXCR, one row per CDR3 protein. The sample holds 250,000 or so distinct CDR3 sequences; approximately 7% are singletons and the top ten take roughly 3.9%. The data were also submitted as part of a second study, on yellow fever vaccine responses in identical twins. That source reports: Twin vaccine T cell responses reportedly seemed partly convergent, partly personalized.

The chain carries TRBV5-1 and TRBJ1-1; 9 bases fit TRBD1. The specimen was memory (CD45RO+) T cells sorted from blood. This receptor was taken from a woman aged 18-29 years in good health. For the CDR3, the DNA is TGCGCCAGCAGCTTGGCCAAAGGGACAGGGAGCTCTGAAGCTTTCTTT. Translation: CASSLAKGTGSSEAFF. The whole variable domain, filled in from reference TRBV5-1 and TRBJ1-1, reads KAGVTQTPRYLIKTRGQQVTLSCSPISGHRSVSWYQQTPGQGLQFLFEYFSETQRNKGNFPGRFSGRQFSNSRSEMNVSTLELGDSALYLCASSLAKGTGSSEAFFGQGTRLTVV.